These 11 T cell receptor beta chains originate from one sample sequenced in a study of blood T cell repertoires in COVID-19. This table comes from immunoSEQ multiplex PCR, and its TCRdb copy is limited to in-frame clones, with some not included. The data hold about 300,000 clones, with approximately 89% observed a single time. The specimen was peripheral blood. These receptors came from a woman younger than 45 who had recovered from COVID-19.

This chain uses TRBV7-8 with TRBJ2-1; 8 bases match TRBD2. Germline assignment: CDR1 SGHVS and CDR2 FQNEAQ. Unmatched junction bases numbered 3, after V lost 5 bases and J lost 9 bases. The CDR3 loop spans 12 amino acids. Written as DNA, the CDR3 is TGTGCCAGCAGCCGTCGGGGGGGTGAGCAGTTCTTC. The encoded protein is CASSRRGGEQFF.

The chain employs TRBV3-1 (or the pseudogene TRBV3-2) and TRBJ1-5, with D possibly matching TRBD1 (5 bases). Germline-derived CDR1 and CDR2 are LGHDT and YNNKEL (reference sequence). This CDR3 has 17 amino acids. Trimming removed 4 bases at V and 0 bases at J, with 16 bases between. This CDR3 is CASSPAGSDFSNQPQHF. The CDR3 DNA reads as TGTGCCAGCAGCCCCGCAGGGTCTGATTTTAGCAATCAGCCCCAGCATTTT.

The chain couples TRBV28 to TRBJ1-2; perhaps TRBD1 as D (6 bases). CDR3 size: 14 residues. V was clipped by 4 bases and J by 0 bases, with 9 bases between them. Germline V gene lookup returns CDR1 MDHEN and CDR2 SYDVKM. As DNA, the CDR3 is TGTGCCAGCAGTTCACAGGGCGCTAACTATGGCTACACCTTC. Translating gives CASSSQGANYGYTF.

The chain joins TRBV3-1 (or the pseudogene TRBV3-2) to TRBJ2-4; TRBD1 aligns across 9 bases. The CDR3 has 21 residues. V shed 3 bases, J shed 1 base, and the junction held 19 bases outside the gene matches. Germline CDR1 LGHDT, CDR2 YNNKEL (reference sequence). For the CDR3, the DNA is TGTGCCAGCAGCCATCGCGGTCCGGGACAGGGAGGACGGTCCGCCAAAAACATTCAGTACTTC. Protein: CASSHRGPGQGGRSAKNIQYF.

The V call is TRBV4-1, the J call TRBJ1-1; 8 nucleotides match TRBD1. There are 15 residues in the CDR3. The V gene end was trimmed by 3 bases and the J gene end by 1 base; junction bases not matched to a gene: 4. Germline V CDR1 and CDR2: MGHRA, YSYEKL. As DNA, the CDR3 is TGCGCCAGCAGCCACCGCGGGACAGGGAACACTGAAGCTTTCTTT. Protein product: CASSHRGTGNTEAFF.

The genes are TRBV28 and TRBJ1-4, with 10 bases aligning to TRBD1. The CDR3 is made up of 13 amino acids. CDR1 MDHEN and CDR2 SYDVKM come from the germline V gene. V lost 7 bases and J lost 10; bases outside the gene matches: 6. The CDR3 here is CASTRDRGRKLFF. In nucleotides, the CDR3 is TGTGCCAGCACCCGGGACAGGGGAAGAAAACTGTTTTTT.

This chain connects TRBV5-6 to TRBJ2-3; 10 bases match TRBD2. Trimming cost V 2 bases and J 2 bases; bases outside gene matches: 5. Per germline, CDR1 SGHDT and CDR2 YYEEEE. This CDR3 has 16 amino acids. Written as DNA, the CDR3 is TGTGCCAGCAGCTTAACTAGCGGGGATCCCACAGATACGCAGTATTTT. Translation: CASSLTSGDPTDTQYF.

This chain joins TRBV7-3 and TRBJ2-3; 8 bases are a match to TRBD1. CDR1 SGHTA and CDR2 FQGTGA come from the germline V gene. After removal of 4 bases from V and 5 bases from J, the junction contained 8 bases not matched to a gene. The CDR3 is 15 amino acids. The CDR3 protein is CASSYGTGHQDTQYF. CDR3 bases: TGTGCCAGCAGCTATGGGACAGGACACCAAGATACGCAGTATTTT.

This chain joins TRBV13 and TRBJ2-1; TRBD1 aligns across 11 bases. V lost 7 bases to trimming and J lost 7 bases; unmatched junction nucleotides: 9. Germline V gives CDR1 PRHDT, CDR2 FYEKMQ (reference sequence). CDR3 length equals 15 residues. Here the CDR3 reads CASTPGGQGVNEQFF. The CDR3 nucleotides are TGTGCCAGCACCCCCGGGGGACAGGGGGTTAATGAGCAGTTCTTC.

This rearrangement joins TRBV18 to TRBJ2-5; the D is unclear. V lost 2 bases to trimming and J lost 0 bases, with 4 bases between them. This CDR3 has 13 amino acids. Germline V gene data show CDR1 as KGHSH and CDR2 as LQKENI. In DNA form, the CDR3 reads TGTGCCAGCTCACCAAGAGACCAAGAGACCCAGTACTTC. The encoded protein is CASSPRDQETQYF.

The chain employs TRBV5-1 and TRBJ2-1; D may be TRBD2 (5 bases). The CDR3 extends over 15 amino acids. Germline CDR1 reads SGHRS; CDR2 reads YFSETQ. Trimming removed 4 bases from V and 0 bases from J, with 11 bases in between. CDR3 nucleotides: TGCGCCAGCAGCCTGAGGGCTGACTCCTACAATGAGCAGTTCTTC. It yields the protein CASSLRADSYNEQFF.